The 25 T cell receptor beta chains below come from one sample, sequenced in a study of T cell responses to AZD1222 COVID-19 vaccine. Here immunoSEQ multiplex PCR was the method, and the copy in TCRdb shows in-frame clones only, minus some. The sample has about 190,000 clones, 80% to 90% seen once. Sample: peripheral blood, taken on day 0 of AZD1222 vaccination. The receptors were sampled from an adult in good health.

The genes are TRBV20-1 and TRBJ2-1; TRBD2 matches 12 bases. Looked up from germline, CDR1 is DFQATT and CDR2 is SNEGSKA (reference sequence). This CDR3 region has 15 residues. After removal of 3 bases from V and 9 bases from J, the junction contained 9 bases not matched to a gene. CDR3 in amino acids: CSASHGLAGTAEQFF. The DNA for the CDR3 is TGCAGTGCTAGTCATGGACTAGCGGGGACTGCTGAGCAGTTCTTC.

This clone appeared once. V and J are TRBV7-9 and TRBJ1-1, with D tentatively TRBD1 (5 bases). CDR3 length: 19 amino acids. V shed 5 bases and J shed 5 bases, with 30 bases lying between them. Germline CDR1 SEHNR, CDR2 FQNEAQ (reference sequence). The CDR3 protein is CASSPYPGVEGTLVTEAFF. The CDR3 nucleotides read TGTGCCAGCAGCCCCTACCCGGGGGTTGAGGGGACCCTCGTAACTGAAGCTTTCTTT.

This chain links TRBV2 with TRBJ2-3; D perhaps matches TRBD1 (8 bases). The CDR3 is made up of 17 amino acids. From germline, CDR1 is SNHLY and CDR2 FYNNEI. The germline V and J ends were trimmed by 9 bases and 6 bases, with 28 bases remaining between them. The CDR3 reads CARDDIQGGPERDTQYF. The CDR3 DNA follows: TGTGCCAGAGACGATATACAGGGGGGGCCGGAGCGGGATACGCAGTATTTT.

The V call is TRBV19, the J call TRBJ2-7, with D hard to call. V lost 6 bases and J 5 bases, leaving 14 bases between the germline ends. The CDR3 contains 13 residues. Germline-derived CDR1 and CDR2 are LNHDA and SQIVND (reference sequence). In DNA, the CDR3 is TGTGCCAGTAGCCGAACCGCGGTCCACGAGCAGTACGTC. Protein sequence: CASSRTAVHEQYV.

CDR3 in DNA: TGTGCCAGCAGCCTAGGGACAGCAGAATACAATGAGCAGTTCTTC. Translation: CASSLGTAEYNEQFF. This chain links TRBV5-8 with TRBJ2-1; TRBD1 aligns across 7 bases. Germline values: CDR1 SGHTS, CDR2 YDEGEE. The J segment lost 4 bases and the V segment lost 4 bases, leaving 8 bases of the junction unmatched. CDR3 length: 15 residues.

This clone appeared once. The V gene is TRBV4-1, the J gene TRBJ1-6, with TRBD1 identical over 10 bases. Germline V gives CDR1 MGHRA, CDR2 YSYEKL. This CDR3 comprises 22 residues. J was trimmed by 13 bases and V by 2 bases; bases with no gene match: 29. CDR3 nucleotide sequence: TGCGCCAGCAGCCAACATATAGGATATGACAGGGGGCGCCTTAGATCCGATCCCCCCCTCCACTTT. Translated, it gives CASSQHIGYDRGRLRSDPPLHF.

V and J are TRBV7-8 and TRBJ1-1, with 9 bases lining up with TRBD1. The CDR3 is made up of 15 amino acids. Germline CDR1 SGHVS, CDR2 FQNEAQ. The V segment lost 2 bases and the J segment 4 bases; nucleotides outside the gene matches: 5. CDR3 amino acids: CASSLRTGVGTEAFF. Here the CDR3 DNA reads TGTGCCAGCAGCTTACGGACAGGGGTCGGCACTGAAGCTTTCTTT.

The chain combines TRBV3-1 (or the pseudogene TRBV3-2) with TRBJ2-7; weak D call: TRBD1 (6 bases). Germline values: CDR1 LGHDT, CDR2 YNNKEL (reference sequence). V was cut by 0 bases and J by 3 bases, with 12 bases left in between. The CDR3 runs 15 residues. CDR3 nucleotide sequence: TGTGCCAGCAGCCAAGATCTTGGACAGTTCTACGAGCAGTACGTC. It yields the protein CASSQDLGQFYEQYV.

The chain joins TRBV6-5 to TRBJ1-1, with no clear D. Germline CDR1 MNHEY, CDR2 SVGAGI. This CDR3 has 12 amino acids. V was trimmed by 8 bases and J by 0 bases, leaving 7 bases between them. The CDR3 reads CASARMNTEAFF. The CDR3 coding sequence is TGTGCCAGCGCACGAATGAACACTGAAGCTTTCTTT.

Only one count was recorded for this clone. The chain links TRBV7-8 to TRBJ1-1, with 9 nucleotides matching TRBD1. The V and J ends lost 4 bases and 5 bases, in that order; junction bases with no gene match: 8. This CDR3 comprises 15 residues. Germline CDR1 is SGHVS and CDR2 is FQNEAQ. This CDR3 reads CASSSRTGGGTEAFF. CDR3 nucleotides: TGTGCCAGCAGCTCAAGAACAGGGGGCGGTACTGAAGCTTTCTTT.

This clone turned up a few times. The V call is TRBV7-2, the J call TRBJ1-1; maybe TRBD1 (6 bases). This CDR3 has 13 amino acids. Germline V gene data show CDR1 as SGHTA and CDR2 as FQGNSA. Trimming took off 4 bases at V and 5 bases at J, with 11 bases between the two ends. The CDR3 coding sequence is TGTGCCAGCAGCTCAAACAGGGTTACTGAAGCTTTCTTT. Translation: CASSSNRVTEAFF.

The chain uses TRBV10-1 and TRBJ2-5; 7 nucleotides match TRBD2. Per the germline V gene, CDR1 is WNHNN and CDR2 is SYGVQD (reference sequence). This CDR3 contains 13 residues. V dropped 3 bases and J dropped 4; count of bases not matched to a gene: 2. The CDR3 nucleotides read TGCGCCAGCAGTGACCCGGGGGGAGAGACCCAGTACTTC. Encoded protein: CASSDPGGETQYF.

This rearrangement joins TRBV7-3 to TRBJ1-1; 7 bases match TRBD1. With V trimmed by 6 bases and J by 6 bases, 10 bases remained unmatched. The CDR3 runs 14 residues. The germline V gene encodes CDR1 SGHTA and CDR2 FQGTGA. The CDR3, as DNA: TGTGCCAGCAGGCGGACAGGAGGTGGCTCTGAAGCTTTCTTT. Translating it yields CASRRTGGGSEAFF.

The chain has TRBV11-3 and TRBJ2-2; 8 nucleotides match TRBD1. Germline V lookup: CDR1 SGHNT, CDR2 YENEEA. This CDR3 comprises 14 residues. The trim removed 3 bases at V and 7 bases at J, leaving 4 bases unmatched. The DNA of the CDR3 is TGTGCCAGCAGCTTGCTAGGACAGGGCGGGGAGCTGTTTTTT. This encodes CASSLLGQGGELFF.

V is TRBV5-4 and J is TRBJ1-1; D is unclear. The germline V gene encodes CDR1 SGHNT and CDR2 YYREEE (reference sequence). With 0 bases removed from V and 7 bases from J, the gap between germline ends came to 13 bases. The CDR3 has 14 residues. This CDR3 reads CASSLAVRSGEAFF. DNA for the CDR3: TGTGCCAGCAGCTTGGCCGTCAGGAGCGGTGAAGCTTTCTTT. Based on the CDR3 plus reference TRBV5-4 and TRBJ1-1, the full variable domain is ETGVTQSPTHLIKTRGQQVTLRCSSQSGHNTVSWYQQALGQGPQFIFQYYREEENGRGNFPPRFSGLQFPNYSSELNVNALELDDSALYLCASSLAVRSGEAFFGQGTRLTVV.

The chain is built from TRBV18 and TRBJ1-6, with 7 bases lining up with TRBD1. This CDR3 has 16 amino acids. The junction had 4 bases not matched to a gene; V was cut back by 3 bases and J by 2 bases. The germline gives CDR1 KGHSH, CDR2 LQKENI. The CDR3 DNA reads as TGTGCCAGCTCACCGGAACAGGGGACCTATAATTCACCCCTCCACTTT. Translated: CASSPEQGTYNSPLHF.

The chain couples TRBV25-1 to TRBJ2-5, with D unclear. CDR1 MGHDK and CDR2 SYGVNS come from the germline V gene. This CDR3 comprises 10 residues. Trimming shortened V by 3 bases and J by 5 bases, and 1 base separated the two germline ends. The CDR3 loop reads CASSEETQYF. CDR3 DNA sequence: TGTGCCAGCAGTGAGGAGACCCAGTACTTC. Using reference TRBV25-1 and TRBJ2-5 for the parts outside the CDR3, the full variable domain is EADIYQTPRYLVIGTGKKITLECSQTMGHDKMYWYQQDPGMELHLIHYSYGVNSTEKGDLSSESTVSRIRTEHFPLTLESARPSHTSQYLCASSEETQYFGPGTRLLVL.

The rearrangement uses TRBV6-6 and TRBJ1-2; 12 bases are shared with TRBD1. Trimming cost V 4 bases and J 7 bases; bases outside gene matches: 7. Germline assignment: CDR1 MNHNY and CDR2 SVGAGI (reference sequence). CDR3 size: 15 residues. The CDR3 sequence is CASSSPGQGAGGYTF. CDR3 coding DNA: TGTGCCAGCAGTTCACCGGGACAGGGGGCTGGTGGCTACACCTTC.

This clone was seen a handful of times. The V call is TRBV7-2, the J call TRBJ2-7; TRBD2 matches at 13 bases. Losses at the gene ends were 6 bases for V and 2 bases for J; bases not matched to a gene: 13. The CDR3 is made up of 18 amino acids. CDR1 SGHTA and CDR2 FQGNSA come from the germline V gene. CDR3 region: CASSSARLAGGSAYEQYF. The CDR3, as DNA: TGTGCCAGCAGTTCAGCTCGACTAGCGGGGGGTTCGGCCTACGAGCAGTACTTC.

J is TRBJ2-7 and V is TRBV27; 7 bases map to TRBD1. Germline values: CDR1 MNHEY, CDR2 SMNVEV (reference sequence). The CDR3 consists of 12 residues. The ends lost 4 bases at V and 6 bases at J; junction bases unmatched: 3. The CDR3, as DNA: TGTGCCAGCAGTTCTACAGGGGTCGAGCAGTACGTC. Its translation: CASSSTGVEQYV.

This chain connects TRBV4-2 to TRBJ2-5; TRBD2 matches 11 bases. The CDR3 runs 17 residues. The V gene's germline CDR1 is LGHNA and CDR2 YNFKEQ. Trimming removed 1 base from V and 2 bases from J; junction bases left unmatched: 6. The CDR3 protein is CASSQGQTSGAQETQYF. CDR3 DNA sequence: TGTGCCAGCAGCCAAGGGCAGACTAGCGGGGCGCAAGAGACCCAGTACTTC.

This clone was found once. Written as DNA, the CDR3 is TGCGCCAGCAGCTCGGCTTCTGGAAACACCATATATTTT. It is translated as CASSSASGNTIYF. The chain employs TRBV5-1 and TRBJ1-3; the D is unclear. The CDR3 covers 13 residues. Germline values: CDR1 SGHRS, CDR2 YFSETQ. Trimming stripped 3 bases from V and 1 base from J, with 5 bases between.

This chain links TRBV19 with TRBJ2-7; D is possibly TRBD1 (5 bases). The germline gives CDR1 LNHDA, CDR2 SQIVND (reference sequence). Trimming removed 9 bases from V and 2 bases from J, with 14 bases in between. The CDR3 has 13 residues. The DNA of the CDR3 is TGTGCCAGCAGTGCAGGGCCTACCTACGAGCAGTACGTC. Translation: CASSAGPTYEQYV.

The chain uses TRBV6-1 and TRBJ1-5; TRBD1 might be the D (5 bases). The V gene lost 5 bases and the J gene lost 8 bases, with 13 bases spanning the gap. This CDR3 comprises 13 residues. Germline CDR1 is MNHNS and CDR2 is SASEGT. CDR3 sequence: CASSLGDSEPQHF. The CDR3 DNA follows: TGTGCCAGCAGTTTAGGGGATTCGGAGCCCCAGCATTTT.

This clone was counted only a few times. This chain joins TRBV25-1 and TRBJ2-1; TRBD2 agrees at 15 bases. The CDR3 contains 18 residues. Germline V gene data show CDR1 as MGHDK and CDR2 as SYGVNS. After removal of 2 bases from V and 8 bases from J, the junction contained 10 bases not matched to a gene. CDR3 in amino acids: CASSEGTSGGSYRDEQFF. CDR3 nucleotide sequence: TGTGCCAGCAGTGAAGGGACTAGCGGGGGGTCATATCGCGATGAGCAGTTCTTC.